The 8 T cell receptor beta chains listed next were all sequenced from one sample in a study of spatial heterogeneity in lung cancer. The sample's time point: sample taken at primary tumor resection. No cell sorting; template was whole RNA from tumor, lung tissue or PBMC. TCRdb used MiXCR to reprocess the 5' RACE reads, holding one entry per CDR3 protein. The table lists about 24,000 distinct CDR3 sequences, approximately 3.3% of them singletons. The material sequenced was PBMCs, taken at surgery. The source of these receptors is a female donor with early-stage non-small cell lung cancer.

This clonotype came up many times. The CDR3 nucleotides are TGTGCCAGCAGCGGCAGCAGGGGGATAGAGGAAAAACTGTTTTTT. Translation gives CASSGSRGIEEKLFF. This sequence joins TRBV7-9 and TRBJ1-4, with TRBD1 matching over 7 bases. The J segment lost 8 bases and the V segment lost 5 bases, leaving 11 bases of the junction unmatched. The CDR3 sequence is 15 residues long. The germline V gene encodes CDR1 SEHNR and CDR2 FQNEAQ (reference sequence).

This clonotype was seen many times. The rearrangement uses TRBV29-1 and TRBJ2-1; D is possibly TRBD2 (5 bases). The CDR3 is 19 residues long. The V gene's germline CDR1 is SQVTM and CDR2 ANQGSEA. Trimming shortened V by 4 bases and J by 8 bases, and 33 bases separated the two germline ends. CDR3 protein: CSVGALEALGSLRGDEQFF. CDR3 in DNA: TGCAGCGTTGGGGCACTAGAGGCCCTCGGAAGTCTTCGTGGCGATGAGCAGTTCTTC.

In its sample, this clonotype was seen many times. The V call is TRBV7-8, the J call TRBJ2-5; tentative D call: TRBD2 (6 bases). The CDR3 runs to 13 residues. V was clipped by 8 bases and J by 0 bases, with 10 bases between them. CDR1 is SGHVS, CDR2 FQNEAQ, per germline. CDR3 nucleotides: TGTGCCAGCGGGAGGACGTACCAAGAGACCCAGTACTTC. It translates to CASGRTYQETQYF.

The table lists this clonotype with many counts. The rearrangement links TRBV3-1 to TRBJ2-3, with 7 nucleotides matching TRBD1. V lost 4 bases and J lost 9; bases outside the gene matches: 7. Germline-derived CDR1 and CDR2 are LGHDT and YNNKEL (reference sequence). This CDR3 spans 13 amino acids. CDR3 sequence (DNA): TGTGCCAGCAGCCCCACGAGGGACAGCACGCAGTATTTT. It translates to CASSPTRDSTQYF.

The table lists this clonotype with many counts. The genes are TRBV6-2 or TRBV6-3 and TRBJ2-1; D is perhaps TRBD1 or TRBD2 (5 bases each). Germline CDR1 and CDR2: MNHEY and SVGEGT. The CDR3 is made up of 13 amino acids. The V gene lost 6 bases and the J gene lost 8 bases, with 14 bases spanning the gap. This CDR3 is CASSSTGTDEQFF. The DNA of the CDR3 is TGTGCCAGCAGCTCCACCGGGACCGATGAGCAGTTCTTC.

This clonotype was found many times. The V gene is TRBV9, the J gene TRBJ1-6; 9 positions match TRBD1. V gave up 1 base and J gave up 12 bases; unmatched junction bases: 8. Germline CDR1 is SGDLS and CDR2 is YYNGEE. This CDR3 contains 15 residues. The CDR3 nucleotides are TGTGCCAGCAGCGTATCGGACAGGGGACCCGGACCCCTCCACTTT. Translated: CASSVSDRGPGPLHF. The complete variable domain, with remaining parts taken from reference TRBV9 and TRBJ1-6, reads DSGVTQTPKHLITATGQRVTLRCSPRSGDLSVYWYQQSLDQGLQFLIQYYNGEERAKGNILERFSAQQFPDLHSELNLSSLELGDSALYFCASSVSDRGPGPLHFGNGTRLTVT.

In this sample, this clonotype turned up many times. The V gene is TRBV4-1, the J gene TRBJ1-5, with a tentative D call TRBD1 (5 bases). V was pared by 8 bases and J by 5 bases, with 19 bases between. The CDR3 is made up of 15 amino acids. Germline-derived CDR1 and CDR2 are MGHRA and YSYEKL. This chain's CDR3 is CASAQVSARDQPQHF. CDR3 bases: TGCGCCAGCGCACAGGTTTCAGCACGAGATCAGCCCCAGCATTTT.

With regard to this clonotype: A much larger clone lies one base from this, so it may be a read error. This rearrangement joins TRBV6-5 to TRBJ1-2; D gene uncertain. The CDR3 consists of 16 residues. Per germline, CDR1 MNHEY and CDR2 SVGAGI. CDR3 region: CASSQGPRRFNYGNTF. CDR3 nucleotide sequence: TGTGCCAGCAGTCAAGGTCCAAGGAGATTTAACTATGGCAACACCTTC.